This T cell receptor (beta chain) came from a study of shared T cell receptors in the human thymus. The germline V gene encodes CDR1 LNHDA and CDR2 SQIVND (reference sequence). Trimming removed 2 bases from V and 2 bases from J; junction bases left unmatched: 8. The CDR3 runs 17 residues. Measured with immunoSEQ multiplex PCR; TCRdb has only the in-frame clones, and not every one. Here the sample spans roughly 560,000 clones, about 80% being singletons. These same data were also listed under a study on human thymus T cells. From that study: From resections taken during corrective heart surgery, the thymus tissue was obtained. Related work found strong thymic repertoire overlap between unrelated individuals.

The source material was thymocytes. This TCR came from a boy under two years old with a congenital heart defect. The gene calls are TRBV19 and TRBJ2-1, with TRBD2 matching over 8 bases. In DNA, the CDR3 is TGTGCCAGTAGTATACGGGAGGGCCGATCCCCCTACAATGAGCAGTTCTTC. It specifies CASSIREGRSPYNEQFF.